These 29 T cell receptor beta chains were sequenced from one sample in a study of tumor-infiltrating lymphocytes in localized non-small cell lung cancer. Here immunoSEQ multiplex PCR was the method, and the copy in TCRdb shows in-frame clones only, minus some. The table shows fewer than 20,000 clones, with roughly 80% occurring only once. Specimen: lung tumor tissue. All receptors come from a human donor with non-small cell lung cancer.

The CDR3 protein is CASSPGRYTEAFF. The CDR3 DNA follows: TGTGCCAGCAGCCCCGGAAGGTACACTGAAGCTTTCTTT. The rearrangement links TRBV7-3 to TRBJ1-1; D call uncertain. V lost 5 bases, J lost 3 bases, and 10 bases lay in between. This CDR3 is built from 13 residues. Germline-derived CDR1 and CDR2 are SGHTA and FQGTGA.

In nucleotides, the CDR3 is TGCGCCAGCAGCCCGGAGGGGTACAGGACCTCCTACGAGCAGTACTTC. Its translation is CASSPEGYRTSYEQYF. The rearrangement joins TRBV5-1 to TRBJ2-7, with D perhaps TRBD2 (6 bases). V shed 4 bases and J shed 0 bases, with 17 bases lying between them. The CDR3 loop spans 16 amino acids. Germline values: CDR1 SGHRS, CDR2 YFSETQ.

The chain joins TRBV5-1 to TRBJ2-2; D possibly uses TRBD1 or TRBD2 (5 bases each). Germline values: CDR1 SGHRS, CDR2 YFSETQ. CDR3 length: 16 residues. Trimming stripped 4 bases from V and 3 bases from J, with 16 bases between. In DNA, the CDR3 is TGCGCCAGCAGCGATTTTGGGACCGGGGACACCGGGGAGCTGTTTTTT. Translating gives CASSDFGTGDTGELFF.

The chain recombines TRBV19 with TRBJ1-2; 7 bases are shared with TRBD1. The CDR3 has 16 amino acids. Germline lookup yields CDR1 LNHDA and CDR2 SQIVND (reference sequence). V was clipped by 6 bases and J by 4 bases; unmatched bases: 14. DNA for the CDR3: TGTGCCAGTAGAGACAGGGCACGGGTTGAGGCCTATGGCTACACCTTC. Translating it yields CASRDRARVEAYGYTF.

This chain links TRBV5-1 with TRBJ1-1; 7 bases align to TRBD1. In germline, CDR1 is SGHRS, CDR2 YFSETQ. Trimming cost V 1 base and J 0 bases; bases outside gene matches: 3. The CDR3 totals 15 residues. CDR3 DNA: TGCGCCAGCAGCTTGCAGACAGGGCTGAACACTGAAGCTTTCTTT. The encoded protein is CASSLQTGLNTEAFF.

The J gene is TRBJ2-1, the V gene TRBV30, with D perhaps being TRBD1 or TRBD2 (6 bases each). This CDR3 has 14 residues. The V end was cut by 2 bases, the J end by 3 bases, with 11 bases between. Germline V gene data show CDR1 as GTSNPN and CDR2 as SVGIG (reference sequence). DNA of the CDR3: TGTGCCTGGAGTCGTGGGGGGCGCTACAATGAGCAGTTCTTC. Its translation: CAWSRGGRYNEQFF.

The chain has TRBV28 and TRBJ2-7; 9 bases align to TRBD2. This CDR3 is 15 amino acids long. J was trimmed by 3 bases and V by 5 bases; bases with no gene match: 8. Germline V lookup: CDR1 MDHEN, CDR2 SYDVKM. The chain's CDR3 is CASSGKGLAIYEQYF. CDR3 DNA sequence: TGTGCCAGCAGTGGCAAGGGACTAGCAATCTACGAGCAGTACTTC.

Comment on this clone: One end of the junction does not line up with germline, which may come from a read error. The chain couples TRBV30 to TRBJ1-1; unclear D gene. CDR3 length: 12 residues. Germline lookup yields CDR1 GTSNPN and CDR2 SVGIG (reference sequence). CDR3 in amino acids: CAWSVVYLSPLF. CDR3 sequence (DNA): TGTGCCTGGAGTGTTGTATACCTCTCGCCTCTCTTT.

The chain employs TRBV2 and TRBJ2-2, with D possibly being TRBD1 (5 bases). This CDR3 region has 16 residues. Per germline, CDR1 SNHLY and CDR2 FYNNEI. Trimming removed 5 bases from V and 3 bases from J, with 16 bases in between. The chain's CDR3 is CASSTIGVRDTGELFF. The CDR3 coding sequence is TGTGCCAGCAGTACCATTGGAGTCAGGGACACCGGGGAGCTGTTTTTT.

The J gene is TRBJ2-7, the V gene TRBV7-8; 12 bases line up with TRBD2. The CDR3 runs to 15 residues. Germline CDR1 and CDR2: SGHVS and FQNEAQ. The V segment lost 6 bases and the J segment 3 bases; nucleotides outside the gene matches: 6. The CDR3 region has the DNA TGTGCCAGCAGGCACCGACTAGCGGGAGACTACGAGCAGTACTTC. This gives the protein CASRHRLAGDYEQYF. The whole variable domain, remainder taken from reference TRBV7-8 and TRBJ2-7, is GAGVSQSPRYKVAKRGQDVALRCDPISGHVSLFWYQQALGQGPEFLTYFQNEAQLDKSGLPSDRFFAERPEGSVSTLKIQRTQQEDSAVYLCASRHRLAGDYEQYFGPGTRLTVT.

The chain is built from TRBV11-2 and TRBJ2-7, with 7 bases matching TRBD1. V shed 1 base and J 2 bases; nucleotides not matched to a gene: 5. The CDR3 covers 15 residues. CDR1 and CDR2 (germline): SGHAT, FQNNGV. The CDR3 region is CASSLVPQGPYEQYF. The CDR3 bases are TGTGCCAGCAGCTTAGTTCCACAGGGGCCCTACGAGCAGTACTTC. The variable domain in full, completed from reference TRBV11-2 and TRBJ2-7, reads EAGVAQSPRYKIIEKRQSVAFWCNPISGHATLYWYQQILGQGPKLLIQFQNNGVVDDSQLPKDRFSAERLKGVDSTLKIQPAKLEDSAVYLCASSLVPQGPYEQYFGPGTRLTVT.

This chain joins TRBV12-5 and TRBJ2-7, with unresolved D. The CDR3 has 13 amino acids. V dropped 4 bases and J dropped 5 bases, with 12 bases sitting between them. Germline-derived CDR1 and CDR2 are LGHNT and FRNRAP. For the CDR3, the DNA is TGTGCTAGTGGTTCCCCGGCCTACGACGAGCAGTACTTC. Translated: CASGSPAYDEQYF.

The rearrangement uses TRBV7-8 and TRBJ1-6; the match to TRBD1 covers 7 bases. This CDR3 spans 15 amino acids. Germline CDR1 reads SGHVS; CDR2 reads FQNEAQ. V dropped 2 bases and J dropped 9; count of bases not matched to a gene: 7. DNA of the CDR3: TGTGCCAGCAGCTTAACGTTTGAGGGGGCTTCACCCCTCCACTTT. Amino acid sequence: CASSLTFEGASPLHF.

The V gene is TRBV9, the J gene TRBJ1-1, with 8 bases aligning to TRBD1. CDR3 size: 15 residues. The V gene's germline CDR1 is SGDLS and CDR2 YYNGEE. After removal of 3 bases from V and 3 bases from J, the junction contained 7 bases not matched to a gene. This chain's CDR3 is CASSDGQGVDTEAFF. CDR3 bases: TGTGCCAGCAGCGACGGACAGGGAGTAGACACTGAAGCTTTCTTT.

The chain joins TRBV23-1 to TRBJ1-2; a weak D match, TRBD1 (5 bases). TRBV23-1 falls under the ORF class, with uncertain function. This CDR3 is built from 17 residues. The germline V and J ends were trimmed by 2 bases and 4 bases, with 20 bases remaining between them. CDR3 bases: TGCGCCAGCAGTCAACCCCAGGGCAAGGAGTCAAGCTATGGCTACACCTTC. This codes for CASSQPQGKESSYGYTF.

V usage is TRBV6-5 and J usage is TRBJ2-1; D could derive from TRBD1 or TRBD2 (5 bases each). The CDR3 is 13 residues long. The V gene lost 5 bases and the J gene lost 3 bases, with 8 bases spanning the gap. Germline V gene data show CDR1 as MNHEY and CDR2 as SVGAGI. CDR3 amino acids: CASSGTHYNEQFF. The CDR3 DNA reads as TGTGCCAGCAGTGGGACGCACTACAATGAGCAGTTCTTC.

On this clone itself: Other DNA sequences in the sample encode the same CDR3. The chain carries TRBV7-9 and TRBJ1-2; D remains unclear. The CDR3 extends over 13 amino acids. Germline CDR1 SEHNR, CDR2 FQNEAQ (reference sequence). V lost 1 base to trimming and J lost 1 base, with 4 bases between them. This CDR3 is CASSLDGNYGYTF. Written as DNA, the CDR3 is TGTGCCAGCAGCTTAGACGGTAACTATGGCTACACCTTC. The whole variable domain, filled in from reference TRBV7-9 and TRBJ1-2, reads DTGVSQNPRHKITKRGQNVTFRCDPISEHNRLYWYRQTLGQGPEFLTYFQNEAQLEKSRLLSDRFSAERPKGSFSTLEIQRTEQGDSAMYLCASSLDGNYGYTFGSGTRLTVV.

This clone was seen a single time. Distinct nucleotide sequences in the sample also encode this CDR3. J is TRBJ2-7 and V is TRBV30, with TRBD2 matching over 11 bases. CDR3 length: 15 amino acids. Germline values: CDR1 GTSNPN, CDR2 SVGIG (reference sequence). After removal of 3 bases from V and 5 bases from J, the junction contained 9 bases not matched to a gene. The CDR3 loop reads CAWRPGLAGYNEQYF. The CDR3 nucleotides read TGTGCCTGGAGACCTGGACTAGCGGGTTACAACGAGCAGTACTTC.

The chain couples TRBV30 to TRBJ1-5; TRBD1 matches 11 bases. The CDR3 runs to 17 residues. The junction had 10 bases not matched to a gene; V was cut back by 2 bases and J by 4 bases. Germline CDR1 is GTSNPN and CDR2 is SVGIG (reference sequence). CDR3 sequence (DNA): TGTGCCTGGAGTTCCTGGACAGGGGGCGCGGGTAATCAGCCCCAGCATTTT. Encoded protein: CAWSSWTGGAGNQPQHF.

The J gene is TRBJ2-7, the V gene TRBV29-1; 8 bases match TRBD2. V lost 5 bases to trimming and J lost 2 bases; unmatched junction nucleotides: 5. Germline V gives CDR1 SQVTM, CDR2 ANQGSEA. The CDR3 loop spans 13 amino acids. CDR3 region: CSVTLADTYEQYF. In nucleotides, the CDR3 is TGCAGCGTTACACTAGCGGATACCTACGAGCAGTACTTC.

The CDR3 protein is CASSHRGLSPEQYF. CDR3 DNA sequence: TGTGCCAGCAGCCACAGGGGCTTATCCCCCGAGCAGTACTTC. The rearrangement links TRBV5-4 to TRBJ2-7, with 7 bases fitting TRBD1. Unmatched junction bases numbered 10, after V lost 4 bases and J lost 6 bases. The CDR3 consists of 14 residues. Germline lookup yields CDR1 SGHNT and CDR2 YYREEE (reference sequence).

The chain joins TRBV11-2 to TRBJ2-3; 7 bases map to TRBD2. The CDR3 is made up of 12 amino acids. After removal of 3 bases from V and 10 bases from J, the junction contained 4 bases not matched to a gene. The germline V gene encodes CDR1 SGHAT and CDR2 FQNNGV. CDR3 in amino acids: CASSLGEGAQYF. The DNA of the CDR3 is TGTGCCAGCAGCTTGGGGGAGGGAGCGCAGTATTTT.

This clone was picked up a small number of times. This sequence joins TRBV7-9 and TRBJ2-7, with a tentative D call TRBD1 (5 bases). This CDR3 comprises 15 residues. Between the trimmed V and J ends, which lost 2 bases and 3 bases, there was a span of 14 bases. Germline V gene data show CDR1 as SEHNR and CDR2 as FQNEAQ (reference sequence). CDR3 sequence (DNA): TGTGCCAGCAGCTTAAAAGAGGACGGACACTACGAGCAGTACTTC. Translating it yields CASSLKEDGHYEQYF.

The chain has TRBV29-1 and TRBJ2-3, with TRBD2 identical over 8 bases. The CDR3 has 15 amino acids. Germline V gene sequence: CDR1 SQVTM, CDR2 ANQGSEA. V was pared by 8 bases and J by 3 bases, with 13 bases of the junction left unmatched. For the CDR3, the DNA is TGCAGCCCTAAAATAAGCGGGAGAGGGACAGATACGCAGTATTTT. Its protein is CSPKISGRGTDTQYF.

On this clone: A read error may produce the germline difference seen at one junction end. The chain is built from TRBV5-5 and TRBJ2-5; TRBD2 might be the D (5 bases). The CDR3 has 13 amino acids. Per germline, CDR1 SGHKS and CDR2 YYEKEE (reference sequence). The CDR3 DNA reads as TGTGCCAGCAGCCCGGAGGCGCAAGCAAGTAAGGACTTC. It yields the protein CASSPEAQASKDF.

This chain uses TRBV4-3 with TRBJ2-3, with 9 positions matching TRBD1. Germline loops: CDR1 LGHNA, CDR2 YSLEER. V shed 1 base, J shed 8 bases, and the junction held 7 bases outside the gene matches. This CDR3 contains 15 residues. The CDR3 coding sequence is TGCGCCAGCAGCCAAGGGACAGGGGTACAGGTTACGCAGTATTTT. It is translated as CASSQGTGVQVTQYF.

This clone has more than one count but fewer than ten. V usage is TRBV30 and J usage is TRBJ1-1; TRBD1 is a possible D gene (5 bases). This CDR3 has 14 amino acids. The V and J ends lost 0 bases and 4 bases respectively, with 12 bases between them. CDR1 and CDR2 from the germline V gene are GTSNPN and SVGIG (reference sequence). DNA of the CDR3: TGTGCCTGGAGTGTACGGGCAGGGACCACTGAAGCTTTCTTT. It translates to CAWSVRAGTTEAFF.

The chain uses TRBV28 and TRBJ2-3; D call uncertain. From germline, CDR1 is MDHEN and CDR2 SYDVKM. CDR3 size: 16 residues. The ends were cut back, 7 bases at V and 3 bases at J, with 20 bases in the middle. Here the CDR3 DNA reads TGTGCCAGCACCCCCAGCTATGACGACCGGACAGATACGCAGTATTTT. Protein: CASTPSYDDRTDTQYF. The variable domain in full, with the rest retrieved from reference TRBV28 and TRBJ2-3, is DVKVTQSSRYLVKRTGEKVFLECVQDMDHENMFWYRQDPGLGLRLIYFSYDVKMKEKGDIPEGYSVSREKKERFSLILESASTNQTSMYLCASTPSYDDRTDTQYFGPGTRLTVL.

The chain recombines TRBV30 with TRBJ2-1; the D call may be TRBD1 or TRBD2 (6 bases each). Germline V gene lookup returns CDR1 GTSNPN and CDR2 SVGIG (reference sequence). Trimming removed 2 bases at V and 4 bases at J, with 18 bases between. The CDR3 totals 16 residues. CDR3 residues: CAWSLPGGGTYNEQFF. In nucleotides, the CDR3 is TGTGCCTGGAGTCTACCCGGGGGCGGGACTTACAATGAGCAGTTCTTC.